This passage covers 27 T cell receptor beta chains from one sample sequenced in a study of molecular identifiers for immune sequencing clone quantification. Using its own MiXCR run on the PCR reads, TCRdb lists one record per CDR3 protein. The sample contains about 640,000 distinct CDR3 sequences, around 20% of which appear only once. Sequencing used naive CD8+ T cells from blood, with Jurkat cell RNA spiked in. Subset described: FACS-sorted CD8+CD4-CCR7+CD45RA+ naive T cells. The receptors originated from a human donor in good health. Some libraries in this study had Jurkat cell RNA spiked in.

A word on this clonotype: A much larger clonotype is one base distant, so this may be a read error. V is TRBV12-3 or TRBV12-4 and J is TRBJ2-3; 12 bases are a match to TRBD2. The CDR3 loop spans 17 amino acids. In DNA form, the CDR3 reads TGTGCCAGCAGTCCCCGTGTGACTAGCGGGAGTGCAGATGCGCAGTATTTT. Protein product: CASSPRVTSGSADAQYF.

The table lists this clonotype with many counts. This chain connects TRBV20-1 to TRBJ2-5, with 11 bases matching TRBD2. The V and J ends lost 1 base and 1 base, in that order; junction bases with no gene match: 8. CDR1 DFQATT and CDR2 SNEGSKA come from the germline V gene (reference sequence). The CDR3 totals 17 residues. The CDR3 loop is CSARVLAGVISQETQYF. CDR3 in DNA: TGCAGTGCTAGAGTACTAGCGGGAGTAATTTCCCAAGAGACCCAGTACTTC.

Turning to this clonotype: This sequence may be a read error, since a much larger clone differs from it by one base. V gene TRBV2 combines with J gene TRBJ1-1; tentatively, D is TRBD1 (5 bases). The CDR3 length is 16 residues. Germline V gene lookup returns CDR1 SNHLY and CDR2 FYNNEI. The CDR3 reads CVSSEGGGRMNTEAFF. The DNA of the CDR3 is TGTGTCAGCAGTGAAGGTGGGGGGAGGATGAACACTGAAGCTTTCTTT.

The table lists this clonotype with many counts. V is TRBV27 and J is TRBJ1-1; no firm D call. V shed 4 bases and J shed 0 bases, with 9 bases lying between them. CDR1 is MNHEY, CDR2 SMNVEV, per germline (reference sequence). The CDR3 is made up of 14 amino acids. The CDR3 nucleotides read TGTGCCAGCAGTTATGGGGAGATGAACACTGAAGCTTTCTTT. Protein: CASSYGEMNTEAFF.

With regard to this clonotype: Mismatch with germline at one junction end may stem from a read error. The chain employs TRBV19 and TRBJ1-5; D unclear. The CDR3 has 16 amino acids. Germline loops: CDR1 LNHDA, CDR2 SQIVND (reference sequence). The CDR3 bases are TGTGCCGGTAGTGTCTTAGGGTACAGTAGCAATCAGCCCCAGCATTTT. Amino acids: CAGSVLGYSSNQPQHF. The variable domain in full, with the rest retrieved from reference TRBV19 and TRBJ1-5, is DGGITQSPKYLFRKEGQNVTLSCEQNLNHDAMYWYRQDPGQGLRLIYYSQIVNDFQKGDIAEGYSVSREKKESFPLTVTSAQKNPTAFYLCAGSVLGYSSNQPQHFGDGTRLSIL.

This clonotype has a count of ten or more. V gene TRBV4-2 combines with J gene TRBJ2-3, with TRBD1 as a possible D gene (5 bases). The V gene lost 0 bases and the J gene lost 2 bases, with 9 bases spanning the gap. Germline loops: CDR1 LGHNA, CDR2 YNFKEQ. The length of the CDR3 is 15 residues. The CDR3 reads CASSQDQGLTDTQYF. The CDR3 bases are TGTGCCAGCAGCCAAGACCAGGGCCTCACAGATACGCAGTATTTT.

A few counts support this clonotype. The rearrangement links TRBV4-3 to TRBJ2-7; 7 bases agree with TRBD1. From germline, CDR1 is LGHNA and CDR2 YSLEER. This CDR3 has 15 amino acids. Trimming removed 1 base from V and 2 bases from J; junction bases left unmatched: 5. This CDR3 is CASSQGRDSTYEQYF. For the CDR3, the DNA is TGCGCCAGCAGCCAAGGCCGGGACAGCACCTACGAGCAGTACTTC.

The chain recombines TRBV7-6 with TRBJ2-3; a possible D gene is TRBD1 (6 bases). The DNA end favors TRBJ1-5, so the J call may be wrong. The length of the CDR3 is 14 residues. Germline values: CDR1 SGHVS, CDR2 FNYEAQ. The CDR3 reads CASSLGGGTDTQHF. As DNA, the CDR3 is TGTGCCAGCAGCTTAGGGGGGGGCACAGATACGCAGCATTTT.

The sample holds many counts of this clonotype. This chain connects TRBV4-1 to TRBJ1-2; weak D call: TRBD1 (5 bases). Trimming removed 2 bases at V and 2 bases at J, with 12 bases between. From germline, CDR1 is MGHRA and CDR2 YSYEKL. This CDR3 has 15 amino acids. CDR3 coding DNA: TGCGCCAGCAGCCAATTCGTGGGGCAAAACTATGGCTACACCTTC. Its protein product is CASSQFVGQNYGYTF.

In this sample, this clonotype turned up many times. The chain joins TRBV11-1 to TRBJ2-3; D uncertain. Germline loops: CDR1 SGHAT, CDR2 FQDESV (reference sequence). Trimming stripped 3 bases from V and 1 base from J, with 11 bases between. There are 15 residues in the CDR3. CDR3 in DNA: TGTGCCAGCAGCTTCCGGCTATACGGCACAGATACGCAGTATTTT. Encoded protein: CASSFRLYGTDTQYF.

The chain recombines TRBV28 with TRBJ2-7; tentative D call: TRBD1 (5 bases). The germline V gene encodes CDR1 MDHEN and CDR2 SYDVKM. V was shortened by 3 bases and J by 1 base, with 13 bases between the two germline ends. The CDR3 has 15 residues. The CDR3: CASSFGWAGSYEQYV. The CDR3 bases are TGTGCCAGCAGTTTTGGGTGGGCAGGGTCCTACGAGCAGTACGTC.

This clonotype was seen more than once but under ten times. The chain is built from TRBV11-3 and TRBJ2-1; 11 bases line up with TRBD2. CDR1 and CDR2 from the germline V gene are SGHNT and YENEEA. The CDR3 runs to 16 residues. The ends lost 5 bases at V and 3 bases at J; junction bases unmatched: 6. CDR3: CASSPTSGALYNEQFF. The CDR3 DNA is TGTGCCAGCAGCCCGACTAGCGGGGCCCTCTACAATGAGCAGTTCTTC.

This clonotype was counted at least ten times. V and J are TRBV5-1 and TRBJ2-7; D is unclear. This CDR3 contains 16 residues. V gave up 0 bases and J gave up 2 bases, with 15 bases separating them. Germline V CDR1 and CDR2: SGHRS, YFSETQ. CDR3 loop: CASSLDRAWPTYEQYF. The CDR3 nucleotides are TGCGCCAGCAGCTTGGACCGGGCCTGGCCAACCTACGAGCAGTACTTC.

The sample holds many counts of this clonotype. The rearrangement uses TRBV23-1 and TRBJ1-4; TRBD1 agrees at 8 bases. TRBV23-1 is annotated as an ORF whose role is uncertain. The CDR3 length is 14 residues. V lost 7 bases to trimming and J lost 4 bases; unmatched junction nucleotides: 5. The CDR3 bases are TGCGCCAGCAATAACAGGGGGGTTAATGAAAAACTGTTTTTT. Its protein product is CASNNRGVNEKLFF.

Turning to this clonotype: The germline gene is not matched at one end of the junction; a read error may be the cause. The CDR3 loop is CAWSVLRVDPQYF. As DNA, the CDR3 is TGTGCCTGGAGTGTACTGCGGGTAGATCCGCAGTACTTT. J is TRBJ2-3 and V is TRBV30; tentatively, D is TRBD2 (5 bases). The V gene's germline CDR1 is GTSNPN and CDR2 SVGIG (reference sequence). There are 13 residues in the CDR3.

This clonotype was seen a few times. The junction and the germline gene differ at one end; a read error may be behind it. The chain links TRBV7-6 to TRBJ1-6, with D perhaps matching TRBD1 (6 bases). Germline lookup yields CDR1 SGHVS and CDR2 FNYEAQ. This CDR3 has 15 amino acids. The CDR3 spells CASSPRDNYNSLLHF. The CDR3 nucleotides read TGTGCCAGCAGCCCGCGGGACAACTATAATTCACTCCTCCACTTT.

This clonotype was detected ten times or more. The rearrangement joins TRBV3-1 to TRBJ2-5, with D uncertain. V lost 1 base to trimming and J lost 12 bases, with 15 bases between them. The CDR3 consists of 13 residues. The germline gives CDR1 LGHDT, CDR2 YNNKEL (reference sequence). The CDR3: CASSQVMPGREYF. CDR3 in DNA: TGTGCCAGCAGCCAAGTGATGCCGGGCCGAGAGTACTTC.

Ten or more counts support this clonotype. The rearrangement joins TRBV2 to TRBJ1-5, with 9 bases fitting TRBD1. This CDR3 is built from 17 residues. The V and J ends lost 5 bases and 3 bases, in that order; junction bases with no gene match: 11. From germline, CDR1 is SNHLY and CDR2 FYNNEI. The DNA of the CDR3 is TGTGCCAGCAGTCTGACAAGCGGGACAGGGTACAATCAGCCCCAGCATTTT. As protein: CASSLTSGTGYNQPQHF.

The V call is TRBV4-3, the J call TRBJ2-1; weak D call: TRBD2 (5 bases). This CDR3 is built from 13 residues. From germline, CDR1 is LGHNA and CDR2 YSLEER. Trimming took off 1 base at V and 9 bases at J, with 10 bases between the two ends. For the CDR3, the DNA is TGCGCCAGCAGCCAAGGCATGGGGAGTGAGCAGTTCTTC. Translating it yields CASSQGMGSEQFF.

Many counts were recorded for this clonotype. The chain couples TRBV5-1 to TRBJ2-5; no definite D call. Trimming removed 0 bases at V and 3 bases at J, with 12 bases between. The CDR3 has 15 residues. CDR1 and CDR2 from the germline V gene are SGHRS and YFSETQ. As DNA, the CDR3 is TGCGCCAGCAGCTTGGCGGACCACTTTGAAGAGACCCAGTACTTC. Translated, it gives CASSLADHFEETQYF.

For this clonotype: Being one base from a much bigger clone, this may be a read error. The chain links TRBV7-9 to TRBJ1-1; a possible D gene is TRBD1 (6 bases). The CDR3 is 16 amino acids. Germline V gives CDR1 SEHNR, CDR2 FQNEAQ (reference sequence). CDR3 protein: CASSLVQGLMNIEAFF. The CDR3 region has the DNA TGTGCCAGCAGCTTAGTACAGGGCCTGATGAACATTGAAGCTTTCTTT. The complete variable domain, with remaining parts taken from reference TRBV7-9 and TRBJ1-1, reads DTGVSQNPRHKITKRGQNVTFRCDPISEHNRLYWYRQTLGQGPEFLTYFQNEAQLEKSRLLSDRFSAERPKGSFSTLEIQRTEQGDSAMYLCASSLVQGLMNIEAFFGQGTRLTVV.

About this clonotype itself: This may be a read error, as it is one base from a much larger clone. The chain recombines TRBV4-3 with TRBJ1-1; D gene ambiguous. Trimming removed 5 bases at V and 3 bases at J, with 13 bases between. Germline CDR1 and CDR2: LGHNA and YSLEER. The CDR3 totals 14 residues. CDR3: CASSNGRSDTEAFF. CDR3 nucleotide sequence: TGCGCCAGCAGCAATGGACGGTCGGACACTGAAGCTTTCTTT.

This clonotype was counted ten times or more. The rearrangement links TRBV25-1 to TRBJ2-7; 7 nucleotides align to TRBD1. This CDR3 contains 14 residues. CDR1 and CDR2 from the germline V gene are MGHDK and SYGVNS. V was clipped by 4 bases and J by 7 bases; unmatched bases: 10. The CDR3 DNA reads TGTGCCAGCAGTGGGTGGACAGGAATAGGGGAGCAGTACTTC. It codes for CASSGWTGIGEQYF.

This clonotype came up many times. This chain uses TRBV19 with TRBJ2-3; D is undetermined. Germline V gene data show CDR1 as LNHDA and CDR2 as SQIVND (reference sequence). Between the trimmed V and J ends, which lost 1 base and 2 bases, there was a span of 4 bases. CDR3 size: 13 residues. The CDR3 sequence: CASSIVHTDTQYF. As DNA, the CDR3 is TGTGCCAGTAGTATAGTCCACACAGATACGCAGTATTTT.

This clonotype was detected a few times. The chain links TRBV30 to TRBJ1-1; D gene ambiguous. CDR3 length equals 14 residues. With 0 bases removed from V and 3 bases from J, the gap between germline ends came to 11 bases. The germline V gene encodes CDR1 GTSNPN and CDR2 SVGIG (reference sequence). The CDR3 nucleotides read TGTGCCTGGAGTGTAAGGGCCGATGACACTGAAGCTTTCTTT. It translates to CAWSVRADDTEAFF.

This clonotype has more than one count but fewer than ten. The chain employs TRBV5-8 and TRBJ2-3, with 9 nucleotides matching TRBD2. Germline V gives CDR1 SGHTS, CDR2 YDEGEE. Trimming at V came to 3 bases and at J to 6 bases, leaving 14 bases not matched to a gene. The CDR3 is 17 amino acids. CDR3 sequence: CASSWGLAGSEVDTQYF. The CDR3 nucleotides are TGTGCCAGCAGCTGGGGGCTAGCGGGGTCAGAGGTGGATACGCAGTATTTT.

This clonotype was found many times. J is TRBJ2-2 and V is TRBV30; either TRBD1 or TRBD2 may supply D (5 bases each). Between the trimmed V and J ends, which lost 3 bases and 3 bases, there was a span of 11 bases. Per the germline V gene, CDR1 is GTSNPN and CDR2 is SVGIG (reference sequence). The length of the CDR3 is 14 residues. In DNA form, the CDR3 reads TGTGCCTGGAGCGGGGCAGGATACACCGGGGAGCTGTTTTTT. Protein sequence: CAWSGAGYTGELFF.